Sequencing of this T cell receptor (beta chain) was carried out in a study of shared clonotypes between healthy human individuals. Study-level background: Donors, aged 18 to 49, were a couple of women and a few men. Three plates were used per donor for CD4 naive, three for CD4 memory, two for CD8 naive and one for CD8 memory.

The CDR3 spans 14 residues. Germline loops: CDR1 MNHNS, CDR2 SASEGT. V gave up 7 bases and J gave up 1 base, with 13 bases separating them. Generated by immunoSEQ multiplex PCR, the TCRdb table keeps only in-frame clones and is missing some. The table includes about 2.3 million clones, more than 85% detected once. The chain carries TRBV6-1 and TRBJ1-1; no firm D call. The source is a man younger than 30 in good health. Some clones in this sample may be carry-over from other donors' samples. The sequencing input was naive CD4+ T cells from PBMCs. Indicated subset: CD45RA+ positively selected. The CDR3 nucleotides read TGTGCCAGCACCGTTCTGACTCGGAACACTGAAGCTTTCTTT. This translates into CASTVLTRNTEAFF.